The subject of this entry is one TCR beta chain. These data belong to a study of PD-1 blockade in classical Hodgkin lymphoma. There are 13 residues in the CDR3. Germline V gene lookup returns CDR1 MDHEN and CDR2 SYDVKM. Trimming cost V 5 bases and J 6 bases, with 10 bases left between them. Brentuximab vedotin exposure varied, and every patient relapsed after autologous stem cell transplantation. Using immunoSEQ multiplex PCR, the repertoire was profiled, and TCRdb retains in-frame clones only, with some absent. The repertoire has about 93,000 clones, 85% to 95% of them found once; the top ten carry over 2%.

The chain has TRBV28 and TRBJ2-2; no firm D call. The source is a human donor with classical Hodgkin lymphoma. This specimen consisted of peripheral blood mononuclear cells (PBMCs), obtained before the second cycle of nivolumab. In nucleotides, the CDR3 is TGTGCCAGCAGTAGTCCCGGAGCCGGGGAGCTGTTTTTT. It yields the protein CASSSPGAGELFF.